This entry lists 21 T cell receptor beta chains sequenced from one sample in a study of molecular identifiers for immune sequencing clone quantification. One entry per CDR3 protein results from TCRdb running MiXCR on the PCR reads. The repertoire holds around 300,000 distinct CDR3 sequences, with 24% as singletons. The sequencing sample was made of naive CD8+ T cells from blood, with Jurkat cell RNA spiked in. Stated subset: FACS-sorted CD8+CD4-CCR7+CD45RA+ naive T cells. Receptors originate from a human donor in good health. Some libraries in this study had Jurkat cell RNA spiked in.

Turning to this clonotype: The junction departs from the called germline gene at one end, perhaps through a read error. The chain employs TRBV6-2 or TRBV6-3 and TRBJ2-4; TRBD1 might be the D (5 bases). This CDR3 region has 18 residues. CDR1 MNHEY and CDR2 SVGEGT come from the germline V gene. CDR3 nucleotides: TGTGCCGGCAGTTATTTGGACACCAAGTTTCTAGCCAAAAACATTCAGTACTTC. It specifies CAGSYLDTKFLAKNIQYF.

The CDR3 region is CSVRDVSTGELFF. CDR3 in DNA: TGCAGCGTTCGGGACGTCAGCACCGGGGAGCTGTTTTTT. The gene calls are TRBV29-1 and TRBJ2-2, with D tentatively TRBD1 or TRBD2 (5 bases each). This CDR3 has 13 amino acids. Trimming took 5 bases from V and 4 from J, leaving 11 bases between them. Germline-derived CDR1 and CDR2 are SQVTM and ANQGSEA.

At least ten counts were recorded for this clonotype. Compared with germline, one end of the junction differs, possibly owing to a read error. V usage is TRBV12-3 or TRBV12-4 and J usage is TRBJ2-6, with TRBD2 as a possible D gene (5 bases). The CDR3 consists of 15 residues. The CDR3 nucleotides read TGCGCCAGCAGCTTCGGAGGCTCTGGGGCCAACGTCCTGACTTTC. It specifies CASSFGGSGANVLTF.

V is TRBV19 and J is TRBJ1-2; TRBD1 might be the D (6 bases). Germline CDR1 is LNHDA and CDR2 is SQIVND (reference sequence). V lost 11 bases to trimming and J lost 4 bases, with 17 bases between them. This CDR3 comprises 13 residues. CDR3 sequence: CAALEGGAYGYTF. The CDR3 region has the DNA TGTGCCGCATTGGAAGGGGGGGCCTATGGCTACACCTTC.

CDR3: CASSSNPSSYEQYF. The CDR3 bases are TGTGCCAGCAGTTCCAACCCGAGCTCCTACGAGCAGTACTTC. This chain uses TRBV12-3 or TRBV12-4 with TRBJ2-7; D unclear. The CDR3 totals 14 residues. Trimming pared 4 bases from V and 0 bases from J, leaving 10 bases between.

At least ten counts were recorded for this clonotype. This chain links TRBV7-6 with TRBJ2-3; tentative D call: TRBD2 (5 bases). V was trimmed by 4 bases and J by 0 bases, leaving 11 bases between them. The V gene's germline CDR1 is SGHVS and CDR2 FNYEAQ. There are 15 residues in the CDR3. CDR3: CASSSPDWSTDTQYF. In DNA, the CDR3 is TGTGCCAGCAGCTCCCCGGACTGGAGCACAGATACGCAGTATTTT.

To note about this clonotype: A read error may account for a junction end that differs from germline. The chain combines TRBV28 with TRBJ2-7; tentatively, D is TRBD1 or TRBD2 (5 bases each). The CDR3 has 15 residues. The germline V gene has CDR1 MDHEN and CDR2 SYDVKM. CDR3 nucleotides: TGTGCCAGCACCTACGGGGCCCCCGGAGCCTACAAGCAGTGCTTC. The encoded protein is CASTYGAPGAYKQCF.

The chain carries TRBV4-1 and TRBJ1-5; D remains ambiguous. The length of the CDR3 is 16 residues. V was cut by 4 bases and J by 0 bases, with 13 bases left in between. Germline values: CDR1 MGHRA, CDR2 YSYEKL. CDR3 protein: CASSLTLVNSNQPQHF. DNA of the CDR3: TGCGCCAGCAGCCTGACTTTGGTGAATAGCAATCAGCCCCAGCATTTT.

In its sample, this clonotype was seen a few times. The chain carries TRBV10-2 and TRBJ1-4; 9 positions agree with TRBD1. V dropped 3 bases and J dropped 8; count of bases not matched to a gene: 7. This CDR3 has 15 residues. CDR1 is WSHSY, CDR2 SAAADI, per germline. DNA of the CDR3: TGCGCCAGCAGTGATGGGACAGGGTCTAGAGAAAAACTGTTTTTT. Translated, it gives CASSDGTGSREKLFF.

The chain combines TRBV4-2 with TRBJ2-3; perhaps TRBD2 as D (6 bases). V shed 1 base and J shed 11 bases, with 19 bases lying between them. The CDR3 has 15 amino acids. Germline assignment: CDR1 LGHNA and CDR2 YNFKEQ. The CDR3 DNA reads TGTGCCAGCAGCCAAGCGGAGGGTAGACCCTTGAGGCAGTATTTT. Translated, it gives CASSQAEGRPLRQYF.

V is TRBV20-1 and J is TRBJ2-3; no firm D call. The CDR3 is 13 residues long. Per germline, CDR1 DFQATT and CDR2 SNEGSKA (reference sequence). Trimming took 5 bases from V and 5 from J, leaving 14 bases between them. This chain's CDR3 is CSAPNFELDTQYF. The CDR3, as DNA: TGCAGTGCTCCCAATTTTGAGTTAGATACGCAGTATTTT.

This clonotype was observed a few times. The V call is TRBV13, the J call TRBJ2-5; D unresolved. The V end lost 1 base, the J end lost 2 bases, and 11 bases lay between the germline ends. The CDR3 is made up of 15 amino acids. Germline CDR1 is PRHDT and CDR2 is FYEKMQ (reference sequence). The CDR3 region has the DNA TGTGCCAGCAGCTTAGTTTTTGGAAATCAAGAGACCCAGTACTTC. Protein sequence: CASSLVFGNQETQYF.

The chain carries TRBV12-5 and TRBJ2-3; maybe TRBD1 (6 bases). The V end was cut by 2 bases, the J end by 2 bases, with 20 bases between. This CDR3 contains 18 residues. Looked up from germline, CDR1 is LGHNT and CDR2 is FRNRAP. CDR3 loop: CASGLPHMGTPLTDTQYF. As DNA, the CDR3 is TGTGCTAGTGGTTTGCCGCATATGGGGACACCCCTCACAGATACGCAGTATTTT.

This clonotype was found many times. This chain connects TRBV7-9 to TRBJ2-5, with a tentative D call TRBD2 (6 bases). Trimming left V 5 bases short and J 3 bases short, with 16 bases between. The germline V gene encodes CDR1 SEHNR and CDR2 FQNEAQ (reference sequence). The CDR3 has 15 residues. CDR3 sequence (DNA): TGTGCCAGCAGCCATGTCGGGGAGGCTGAAGAGACCCAGTACTTC. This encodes CASSHVGEAEETQYF.

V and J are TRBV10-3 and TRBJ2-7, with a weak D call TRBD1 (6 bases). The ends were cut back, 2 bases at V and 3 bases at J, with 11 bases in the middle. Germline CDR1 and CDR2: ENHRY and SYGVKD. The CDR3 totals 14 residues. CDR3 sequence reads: CAISETGLNYEQYF. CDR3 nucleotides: TGTGCCATCAGTGAGACAGGGCTGAACTACGAGCAGTACTTC.

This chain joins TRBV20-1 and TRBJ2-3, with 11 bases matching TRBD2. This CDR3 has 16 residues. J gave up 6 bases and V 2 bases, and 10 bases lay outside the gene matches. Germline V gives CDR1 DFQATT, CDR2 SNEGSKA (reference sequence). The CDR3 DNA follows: TGCAGTGCTAGATCGGAACTAGCGGGGGAGAGGGATACGCAGTATTTT. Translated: CSARSELAGERDTQYF.

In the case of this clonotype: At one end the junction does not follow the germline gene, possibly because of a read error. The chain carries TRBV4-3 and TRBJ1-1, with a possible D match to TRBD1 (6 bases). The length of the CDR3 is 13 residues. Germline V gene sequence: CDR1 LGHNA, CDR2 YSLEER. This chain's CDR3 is CARSPSPGAEAFF. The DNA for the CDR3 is TGCGCCCGCAGCCCGAGCCCGGGGGCGGAAGCTTTCTTT.

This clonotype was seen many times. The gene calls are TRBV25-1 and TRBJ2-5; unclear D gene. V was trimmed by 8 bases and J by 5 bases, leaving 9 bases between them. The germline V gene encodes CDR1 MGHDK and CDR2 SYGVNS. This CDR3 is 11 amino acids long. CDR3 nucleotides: TGTGCCAGCCGAGGTGGCGAGACCCAGTACTTC. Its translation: CASRGGETQYF.

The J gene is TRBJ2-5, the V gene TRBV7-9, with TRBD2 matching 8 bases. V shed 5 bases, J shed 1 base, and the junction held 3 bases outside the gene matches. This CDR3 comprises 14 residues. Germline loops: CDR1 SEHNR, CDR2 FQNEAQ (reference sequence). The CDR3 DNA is TGTGCCAGCAGCCGGAGCGGGGGCCAAGAGACCCAGTACTTC. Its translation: CASSRSGGQETQYF.

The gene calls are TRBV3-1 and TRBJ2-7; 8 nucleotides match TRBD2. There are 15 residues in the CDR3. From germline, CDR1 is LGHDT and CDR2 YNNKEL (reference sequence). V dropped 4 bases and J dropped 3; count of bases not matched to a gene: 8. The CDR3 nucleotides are TGTGCCAGCAGCCCGATAGCGGGATCCAACTACGAGCAGTACTTC. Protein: CASSPIAGSNYEQYF.

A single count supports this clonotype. CDR3 protein: CSARGPEGEWTDTQYF. CDR3 nucleotide sequence: TGCAGTGCTAGGGGCCCTGAGGGGGAATGGACAGATACGCAGTATTTT. V is TRBV20-1 and J is TRBJ2-3; D might be TRBD1 (6 bases). The germline CDR1 and CDR2 sequences are DFQATT and SNEGSKA (reference sequence). The V end lost 3 bases, the J end lost 3 bases, and 19 bases lay between the germline ends. The CDR3 loop spans 16 amino acids.